The 32 T cell receptor beta chains presented below share a single source sample, sequenced in a study of cytomegalovirus exposure and HLA in healthy donors. Vbeta (60) and Jbeta (13) primers were used in the PCR. Assay used: immunoSEQ multiplex PCR; TCRdb lists only in-frame clones, some missing. Of 60,000 to 85,000 clones listed, more than 55% are singletons. Sequenced sample: PBMCs. All receptors derive from a man in his 60s in good health and CMV-seropositive.

This clone has only one observation. J is TRBJ2-1 and V is TRBV19; perhaps TRBD1 as D (5 bases). Germline CDR1 LNHDA, CDR2 SQIVND (reference sequence). Trimming removed 3 bases at V and 1 base at J, with 13 bases between. The CDR3 is 16 amino acids. This CDR3 reads CASSMFLGASYNEQFF. The CDR3 region has the DNA TGTGCCAGTAGTATGTTCCTAGGGGCGTCCTACAATGAGCAGTTCTTC.

The CDR3 DNA sequence: TGTGCTTATGGGCGGGATGGCAATCAGCCCCAGCATTTT. Its protein product is CAYGRDGNQPQHF. This rearrangement joins TRBV30 to TRBJ1-5; D is undetermined. Per germline, CDR1 GTSNPN and CDR2 SVGIG (reference sequence). The CDR3 runs 13 residues.

The chain recombines TRBV1 with TRBJ2-7; whether TRBD2, the table's D call, matches the DNA was not checked. TRBV1 is labeled a pseudogene. The CDR3 is 18 amino acids. The DNA of the CDR3 is TGCACCAGCAGCCCTCAAACCCAACTAGCCGGAGCGGTTTCGGTGCAGTACTTC. Amino acid sequence: CTSSPQTQLAGAVSVQYF.

The chain recombines TRBV5-1 with TRBJ2-7; TRBD1 matches at 8 bases. The junction had 7 bases not matched to a gene; V was cut back by 0 bases and J by 2 bases. There are 16 residues in the CDR3. Germline V gene lookup returns CDR1 SGHRS and CDR2 YFSETQ. The CDR3 here is CASSLGQGIAAYEQYF. The CDR3 DNA reads TGCGCCAGCAGCTTGGGACAGGGGATCGCAGCCTACGAGCAGTACTTC.

CDR3 bases: TGTGCCAGCAGTGAGACTAGCAGCACAGATACGCAGTATTTT. Translating gives CASSETSSTDTQYF. This sequence joins TRBV6-6 and TRBJ2-3; 7 nucleotides align to TRBD2. V was clipped by 5 bases and J by 0 bases; unmatched bases: 2. The CDR3 length is 14 residues. Germline lookup yields CDR1 MNHNY and CDR2 SVGAGI (reference sequence).

The chain employs TRBV5-1 and TRBJ2-2; weak D call: TRBD2 (6 bases). The V end was cut by 2 bases, the J end by 7 bases, with 12 bases between. The germline V gene has CDR1 SGHRS and CDR2 YFSETQ. The CDR3 length is 14 residues. CDR3 amino acids: CASSFFGSVGELFF. DNA for the CDR3: TGCGCCAGCAGCTTTTTCGGGAGTGTCGGGGAGCTGTTTTTT. The full variable domain, its missing parts supplied by reference TRBV5-1 and TRBJ2-2, is KAGVTQTPRYLIKTRGQQVTLSCSPISGHRSVSWYQQTPGQGLQFLFEYFSETQRNKGNFPGRFSGRQFSNSRSEMNVSTLELGDSALYLCASSFFGSVGELFFGEGSRLTVL.

The CDR3 DNA reads TGTGCCAGCAGCTTAGAGTCAGGGCCAGATACGCAGTATTTT. It encodes CASSLESGPDTQYF. The chain combines TRBV7-2 with TRBJ2-3, with D perhaps TRBD1 (5 bases). Trimming left V 1 base short and J 4 bases short, with 9 bases between. The CDR3 contains 14 residues. Germline V gene sequence: CDR1 SGHTA, CDR2 FQGNSA.

DNA for the CDR3: TGTGCCAGCAGGGACTTTTGGACAGGACAAGAGACCCAGTACTTC. Protein sequence: CASRDFWTGQETQYF. This sequence joins TRBV2 and TRBJ2-5, with 7 positions matching TRBD1. CDR1 SNHLY and CDR2 FYNNEI come from the germline V gene. The trim removed 6 bases at V and 2 bases at J, leaving 9 bases unmatched. The CDR3 covers 15 residues.

This clone occurred a few times. The chain has TRBV7-9 and TRBJ2-7; 11 bases line up with TRBD2. V gave up 4 bases and J gave up 3 bases; unmatched junction bases: 5. There are 15 residues in the CDR3. The germline gives CDR1 SEHNR, CDR2 FQNEAQ (reference sequence). The CDR3 DNA follows: TGTGCCAGCAGCTCTGTGACTAGCGGGGTCTACGAGCAGTACTTC. It encodes CASSSVTSGVYEQYF. The full variable domain, its missing parts supplied by reference TRBV7-9 and TRBJ2-7, is DTGVSQNPRHKITKRGQNVTFRCDPISEHNRLYWYRQTLGQGPEFLTYFQNEAQLEKSRLLSDRFSAERPKGSFSTLEIQRTEQGDSAMYLCASSSVTSGVYEQYFGPGTRLTVT.

The V and J genes are TRBV11-2 and TRBJ2-4; tentative D call: TRBD2 (5 bases). The CDR3 has 14 amino acids. From germline, CDR1 is SGHAT and CDR2 FQNNGV. Trimming took 2 bases from V and 3 from J, leaving 8 bases between them. CDR3 protein: CASSLPRDKNIQYF. The CDR3 nucleotides are TGTGCCAGCAGCTTACCCCGGGACAAAAACATTCAGTACTTC.

This clone was seen a handful of times. The chain uses TRBV28 and TRBJ1-1, with a possible D match to TRBD1 (6 bases). The V end was cut by 4 bases, the J end by 3 bases, with 12 bases between. The germline gives CDR1 MDHEN, CDR2 SYDVKM. The CDR3 loop spans 14 amino acids. The CDR3 region is CASSSLDSYTEAFF. As DNA, the CDR3 is TGTGCCAGCAGTTCTCTGGACAGCTACACTGAAGCTTTCTTT.

This chain connects TRBV28 to TRBJ2-1, with a tentative D call TRBD2 (5 bases). V was shortened by 7 bases and J by 0 bases, with 10 bases between the two germline ends. This CDR3 is 14 amino acids long. Germline CDR1 and CDR2: MDHEN and SYDVKM. CDR3 bases: TGTGCCAGCACCAGCGGAGGCTCCTACAATGAGCAGTTCTTC. It codes for CASTSGGSYNEQFF.

The gene calls are TRBV12-5 and TRBJ2-1; TRBD1 matches at 7 bases. The V gene's germline CDR1 is LGHNT and CDR2 FRNRAP. The CDR3 runs 14 residues. With 8 bases clipped from V and 1 base from J, the junction kept 5 bases outside the gene matches. The CDR3 DNA sequence: TGTGCTAGTCTTCGGGGACAGTCCTACAATGAGCAGTTCTTC. Translating it yields CASLRGQSYNEQFF.

The chain joins TRBV5-4 to TRBJ2-2, with 9 bases matching TRBD1. Germline loops: CDR1 SGHNT, CDR2 YYREEE (reference sequence). V dropped 5 bases and J dropped 1; count of bases not matched to a gene: 3. CDR3 length: 15 amino acids. The CDR3 region has the DNA TGTGCCAGCAGGGTGGACAGGGGGAACACCGGGGAGCTGTTTTTT. Encoded protein: CASRVDRGNTGELFF.

The chain has TRBV19 and TRBJ2-6; no clear D. V shed 4 bases and J shed 5 bases, with 15 bases lying between them. This CDR3 spans 16 amino acids. The germline CDR1 and CDR2 sequences are LNHDA and SQIVND (reference sequence). The DNA of the CDR3 is TGTGCCAGTAGTAGACGGTCCGGAGTCTGGGCCAACGTCCTGACTTTC. Translation: CASSRRSGVWANVLTF.

The chain joins TRBV6-5 to TRBJ1-1, with 8 bases that match TRBD1. V lost 7 bases and J lost 4; bases outside the gene matches: 8. Per germline, CDR1 MNHEY and CDR2 SVGAGI. The CDR3 has 14 amino acids. Here the CDR3 DNA reads TGTGCCAGCAAGGCTGGACAGGGTATCACTGAAGCTTTCTTT. Its translation is CASKAGQGITEAFF.

This chain connects TRBV5-1 to TRBJ1-5; D gene uncertain. Per germline, CDR1 SGHRS and CDR2 YFSETQ. The CDR3 runs to 15 residues. The V end lost 0 bases, the J end lost 1 base, and 8 bases lay between the germline ends. Here the CDR3 reads CASSLVGGSNQPQHF. The CDR3 coding sequence is TGCGCCAGCAGCTTGGTGGGAGGAAGCAATCAGCCCCAGCATTTT.

Comments on this clone: The junction departs from the called germline gene at one end, perhaps through a read error. J is TRBJ2-3 and V is TRBV2; D is unresolved. The CDR3 extends over 12 amino acids. Germline loops: CDR1 SNHLY, CDR2 FYNNEI. CDR3 loop: CASSEQVLGSNF. In DNA, the CDR3 is TGTGCCAGCAGTGAACAGGTTCTTGGATCGAATTTT.

The V gene is TRBV29-1, the J gene TRBJ2-1; TRBD1 aligns across 7 bases. The CDR3 contains 15 residues. V was pared by 4 bases and J by 2 bases, with 8 bases of the junction left unmatched. Looked up from germline, CDR1 is SQVTM and CDR2 is ANQGSEA. Here the CDR3 DNA reads TGCAGCGTTGCCCCGACAGGGCTCCCCTACAATGAGCAGTTCTTC. Translating gives CSVAPTGLPYNEQFF.

Concerning this clone: Mismatch with germline at one junction end may stem from a read error. V and J are TRBV5-1 and TRBJ1-2, with TRBD1 identical over 7 bases. Germline V lookup: CDR1 SGHRS, CDR2 YFSETQ. The CDR3 contains 19 residues. CDR3: CASSVVLAGQTPTNYDYTF. CDR3 bases: TGCGCCAGCAGCGTGGTTTTAGCGGGACAGACACCCACTAACTATGACTACACCTTC.

The genes are TRBV6-6 and TRBJ2-1; TRBD1 aligns across 8 bases. After removal of 8 bases from V and 0 bases from J, the junction contained 9 bases not matched to a gene. The CDR3 totals 16 residues. Germline-derived CDR1 and CDR2 are MNHNY and SVGAGI (reference sequence). The CDR3 sequence: CASGKTGASSYNEQFF. CDR3 DNA sequence: TGTGCCAGCGGTAAGACAGGGGCGAGCTCCTACAATGAGCAGTTCTTC.

The V and J genes are TRBV9 and TRBJ2-7, with 13 bases lining up with TRBD2. This CDR3 is built from 14 residues. The ends lost 0 bases at V and 11 bases at J; junction bases unmatched: 5. Germline lookup yields CDR1 SGDLS and CDR2 YYNGEE. In nucleotides, the CDR3 is TGTGCCAGCAGCGTAGGGACTAGCGGGAGCCGAGAGTACTTC. It is translated as CASSVGTSGSREYF.

The chain couples TRBV5-1 to TRBJ1-1; no definite D call. V lost 1 base and J lost 0, with 10 bases in between. The CDR3 consists of 15 residues. Germline lookup yields CDR1 SGHRS and CDR2 YFSETQ. The CDR3 here is CASSLIAGLNTEAFF. CDR3 nucleotide sequence: TGCGCCAGCAGCTTGATCGCGGGTCTGAACACTGAAGCTTTCTTT.

This chain links TRBV27 with TRBJ1-2; D is unclear. CDR3 size: 16 residues. In germline, CDR1 is MNHEY, CDR2 SMNVEV (reference sequence). V was cut by 0 bases and J by 4 bases, with 15 bases left in between. CDR3 nucleotide sequence: TGTGCCAGCAGTTTATCTAGTGGCGCGCGGGTCTATGGCTACACCTTC. This translates into CASSLSSGARVYGYTF.

This clone appeared a few times. The chain has TRBV28 and TRBJ2-7; 9 bases align to TRBD2. The CDR3 is 15 amino acids. CDR1 is MDHEN, CDR2 SYDVKM, per germline. J lost 3 bases, V lost 2 bases, and 5 bases had no gene match. CDR3 region: CASSLRSSGIYEQYF. CDR3 sequence (DNA): TGTGCCAGCAGTTTAAGGTCTAGCGGGATCTACGAGCAGTACTTC. Full variable domain (missing parts from reference TRBV28 and TRBJ2-7): DVKVTQSSRYLVKRTGEKVFLECVQDMDHENMFWYRQDPGLGLRLIYFSYDVKMKEKGDIPEGYSVSREKKERFSLILESASTNQTSMYLCASSLRSSGIYEQYFGPGTRLTVT.

The genes are TRBV2 and TRBJ2-7, with 9 bases matching TRBD2. CDR1 is SNHLY, CDR2 FYNNEI, per germline. V shed 6 bases, J shed 0 bases, and the junction held 3 bases outside the gene matches. The CDR3 totals 14 residues. The CDR3 reads CASSASGASYEQYF. The CDR3 DNA reads TGTGCCAGCAGCGCTAGCGGGGCCTCCTACGAGCAGTACTTC.

J is TRBJ2-3 and V is TRBV10-3; TRBD2 aligns across 9 bases. With 11 bases clipped from V and 5 bases from J, the junction kept 8 bases outside the gene matches. Germline CDR1 reads ENHRY; CDR2 reads SYGVKD. CDR3 length: 13 amino acids. The chain's CDR3 is CAVEAGGGDTQYF. CDR3 bases: TGTGCCGTCGAAGCGGGAGGTGGAGATACGCAGTATTTT.

This clone was seen more than once but under ten times. The J gene is TRBJ2-7, the V gene TRBV5-4, with D unresolved. Trimming took 1 base from V and 3 from J, leaving 14 bases between them. The CDR3 is made up of 15 amino acids. Germline CDR1 SGHNT, CDR2 YYREEE (reference sequence). The CDR3 protein is CASSLSSAGVYEQYF. Written as DNA, the CDR3 is TGTGCCAGCAGCTTGTCGTCGGCCGGAGTCTACGAGCAGTACTTC.

By sample share, this clone is medium-sized. This sequence joins TRBV5-6 and TRBJ1-1, with D unresolved. This CDR3 comprises 14 residues. Germline loops: CDR1 SGHDT, CDR2 YYEEEE. With 4 bases removed from V and 6 bases from J, the gap between germline ends came to 16 bases. The CDR3: CASSPRSTWAEAFF. The DNA for the CDR3 is TGTGCCAGCAGCCCACGGAGCACATGGGCTGAAGCTTTCTTT.

The chain employs TRBV5-4 and TRBJ2-1, with 9 bases identical to TRBD2. The length of the CDR3 is 15 residues. Germline CDR1 reads SGHNT; CDR2 reads YYREEE (reference sequence). J gave up 8 bases and V 7 bases, and 13 bases lay outside the gene matches. The CDR3 DNA reads TGTGCCAGCCGATCAGGCAGCGGGGGGTCGGATGAGCAGTTCTTC. Encoded protein: CASRSGSGGSDEQFF.

The chain joins TRBV7-6 to TRBJ2-5; D unresolved. This CDR3 spans 14 amino acids. Germline assignment: CDR1 SGHVS and CDR2 FNYEAQ. V gave up 1 base and J gave up 5 bases, with 11 bases separating them. CDR3 sequence reads: CASSLVPFRETQYF. CDR3 nucleotides: TGTGCCAGCAGCTTAGTTCCATTCAGGGAGACCCAGTACTTC.

The rearrangement uses TRBV6-1 and TRBJ2-4; tentatively, D is TRBD2 (6 bases). Trimming stripped 2 bases from V and 6 bases from J, with 11 bases between. The CDR3 is made up of 14 amino acids. In germline, CDR1 is MNHNS, CDR2 SASEGT. CDR3 sequence reads: CASSENPGVNIQYF. CDR3 sequence (DNA): TGTGCCAGCAGTGAAAACCCGGGGGTAAACATTCAGTACTTC.